By sample fraction, the clone carrying this TCR beta chain is large. CDR3 length: 16 amino acids. The germline V gene has CDR1 SGHNT and CDR2 YENEEA. V gave up 5 bases and J gave up 6 bases, with 19 bases separating them. Clones were read by immunoSEQ multiplex PCR, and TCRdb kept only the in-frame ones, dropping some. Among roughly 2,300 clones listed, roughly 17% were seen once. This sample is part of a study of sequential checkpoint blockade in melanoma. Whole-study context: Arm A got nivolumab then ipilimumab; arm B the reverse, 1:1. Maintenance nivolumab came after either treatment sequence. Some 22 patients had tumor biopsies before treatment and at week 13.

As to treatment: randomized to nivolumab then ipilimumab (arm A) or the reverse (arm B). The V and J genes are TRBV11-3 and TRBJ2-2, with D tentatively TRBD2 (5 bases). The source material was tumor tissue (inferred from file names), sampled from a patient given nivolumab and ipilimumab in sequence. This TCR came from a human donor with melanoma. The CDR3 reads CASSQAVTSGAGELFF. The CDR3 DNA sequence: TGTGCCAGCAGCCAAGCCGTTACTAGTGGAGCCGGGGAGCTGTTTTTT.